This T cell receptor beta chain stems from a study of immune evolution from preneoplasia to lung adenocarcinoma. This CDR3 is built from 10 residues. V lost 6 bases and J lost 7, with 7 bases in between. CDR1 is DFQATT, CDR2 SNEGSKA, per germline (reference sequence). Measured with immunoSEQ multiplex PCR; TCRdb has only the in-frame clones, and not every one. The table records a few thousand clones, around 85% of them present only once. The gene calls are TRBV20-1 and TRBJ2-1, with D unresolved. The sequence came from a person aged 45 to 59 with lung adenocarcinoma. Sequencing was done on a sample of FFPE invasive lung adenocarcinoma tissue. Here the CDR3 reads CSAPWNEQFF. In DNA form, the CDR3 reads TGCAGTGCCCCTTGGAATGAGCAGTTCTTC.